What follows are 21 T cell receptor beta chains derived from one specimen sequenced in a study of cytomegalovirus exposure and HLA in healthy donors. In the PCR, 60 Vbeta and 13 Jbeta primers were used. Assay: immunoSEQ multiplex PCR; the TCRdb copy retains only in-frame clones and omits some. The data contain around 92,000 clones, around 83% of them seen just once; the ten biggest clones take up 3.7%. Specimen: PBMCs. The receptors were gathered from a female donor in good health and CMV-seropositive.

The CDR3 region is CASSQETGTYEQYF. CDR3 bases: TGCGCCAGCAGCCAAGAAACAGGGACCTACGAGCAGTACTTC. The chain links TRBV4-1 to TRBJ2-7; D possibly corresponds to TRBD1 (6 bases). CDR1 is MGHRA, CDR2 YSYEKL, per germline. Trimming took 0 bases from V and 2 from J, leaving 8 bases between them. The CDR3 covers 14 residues.

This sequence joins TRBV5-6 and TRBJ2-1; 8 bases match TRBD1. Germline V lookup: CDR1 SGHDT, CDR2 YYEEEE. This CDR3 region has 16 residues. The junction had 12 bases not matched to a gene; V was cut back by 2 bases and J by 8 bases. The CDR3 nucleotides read TGTGCCAGCAGCTTTGCGACAGGGGAGCTTTACGATGAGCAGTTCTTC. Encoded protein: CASSFATGELYDEQFF.

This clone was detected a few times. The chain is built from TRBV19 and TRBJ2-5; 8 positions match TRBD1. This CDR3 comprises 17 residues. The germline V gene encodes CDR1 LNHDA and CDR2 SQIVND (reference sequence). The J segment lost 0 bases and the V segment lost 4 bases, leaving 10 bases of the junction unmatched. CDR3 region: CASSREDRVGDQETQYF. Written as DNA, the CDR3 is TGTGCCAGTAGTAGGGAGGACAGGGTGGGAGACCAAGAGACCCAGTACTTC.

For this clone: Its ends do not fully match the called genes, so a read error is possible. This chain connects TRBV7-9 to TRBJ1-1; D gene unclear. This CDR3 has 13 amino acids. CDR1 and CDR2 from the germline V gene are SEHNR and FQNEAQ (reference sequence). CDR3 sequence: CSSSLESRSEAFF. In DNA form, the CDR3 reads TGTTCCAGCAGCTTAGAGTCACGGTCTGAAGCTTTCTTT.

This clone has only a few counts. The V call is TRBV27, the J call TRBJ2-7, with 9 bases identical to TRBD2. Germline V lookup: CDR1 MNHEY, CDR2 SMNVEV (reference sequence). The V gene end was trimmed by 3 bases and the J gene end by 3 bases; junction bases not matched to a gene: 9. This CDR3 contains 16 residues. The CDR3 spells CASSFWGAGGDYEQYF. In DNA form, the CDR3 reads TGTGCCAGCAGTTTCTGGGGAGCGGGAGGCGACTACGAGCAGTACTTC.

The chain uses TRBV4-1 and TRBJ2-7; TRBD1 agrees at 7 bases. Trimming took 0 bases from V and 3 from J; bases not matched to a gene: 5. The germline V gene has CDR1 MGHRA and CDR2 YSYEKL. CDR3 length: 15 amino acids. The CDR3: CASSQDRAGGYEQYF. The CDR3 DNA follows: TGCGCCAGCAGCCAAGATCGAGCAGGGGGCTACGAGCAGTACTTC.

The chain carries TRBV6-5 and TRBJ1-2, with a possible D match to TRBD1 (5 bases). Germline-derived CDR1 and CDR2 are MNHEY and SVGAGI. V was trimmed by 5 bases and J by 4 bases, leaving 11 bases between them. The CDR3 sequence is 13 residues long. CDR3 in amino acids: CASSQPGVYGYTF. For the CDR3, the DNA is TGTGCCAGCAGTCAACCGGGGGTCTATGGCTACACCTTC.

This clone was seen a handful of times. The CDR3 DNA is TGTGCCAGCAGCCCCACGGACAGACTCTCCTACGAGCAGTACTTC. It is translated as CASSPTDRLSYEQYF. The gene calls are TRBV6-1 and TRBJ2-7, with D possibly being TRBD1 (6 bases). V lost 6 bases to trimming and J lost 0 bases, with 15 bases between them. This CDR3 contains 15 residues. Germline CDR1 is MNHNS and CDR2 is SASEGT.

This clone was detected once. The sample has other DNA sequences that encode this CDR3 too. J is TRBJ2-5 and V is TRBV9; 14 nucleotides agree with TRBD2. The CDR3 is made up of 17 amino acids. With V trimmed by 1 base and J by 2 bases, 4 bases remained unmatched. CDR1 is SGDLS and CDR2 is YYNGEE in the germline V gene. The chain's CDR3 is CASSVKGLAGAQETQYF. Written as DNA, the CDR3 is TGTGCCAGCAGCGTAAAGGGACTAGCGGGGGCTCAAGAGACCCAGTACTTC.

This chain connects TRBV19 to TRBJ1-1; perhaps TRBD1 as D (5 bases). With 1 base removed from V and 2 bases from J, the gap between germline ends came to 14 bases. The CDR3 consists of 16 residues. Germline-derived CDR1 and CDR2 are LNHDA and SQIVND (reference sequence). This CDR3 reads CASSIGLTAANTEAFF. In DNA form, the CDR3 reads TGTGCCAGTAGTATAGGACTGACAGCAGCCAACACTGAAGCTTTCTTT.

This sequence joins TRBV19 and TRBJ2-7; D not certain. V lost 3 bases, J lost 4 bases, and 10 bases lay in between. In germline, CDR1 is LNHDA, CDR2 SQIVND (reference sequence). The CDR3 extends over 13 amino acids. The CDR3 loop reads CASSISGAYEQYF. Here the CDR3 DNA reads TGTGCCAGTAGTATTTCTGGAGCTTACGAGCAGTACTTC.

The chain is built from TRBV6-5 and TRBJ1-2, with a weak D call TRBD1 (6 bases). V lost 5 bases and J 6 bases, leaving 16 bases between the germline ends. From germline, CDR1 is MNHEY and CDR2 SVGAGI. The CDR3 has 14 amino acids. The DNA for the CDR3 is TGTGCCAGCAGTGCCCGGACAGAGCTAGATGGCTACACCTTC. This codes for CASSARTELDGYTF.

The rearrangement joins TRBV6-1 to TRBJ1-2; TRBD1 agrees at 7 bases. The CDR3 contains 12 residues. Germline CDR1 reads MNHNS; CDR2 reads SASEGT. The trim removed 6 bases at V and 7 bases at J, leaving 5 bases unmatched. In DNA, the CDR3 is TGTGCCAGCAGCCGACAGGGAGGTGGCTACACCTTC. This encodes CASSRQGGGYTF.

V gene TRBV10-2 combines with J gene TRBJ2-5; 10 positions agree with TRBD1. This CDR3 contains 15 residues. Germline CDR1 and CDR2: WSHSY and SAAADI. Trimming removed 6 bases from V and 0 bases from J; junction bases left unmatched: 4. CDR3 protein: CASSPTGGNQETQYF. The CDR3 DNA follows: TGCGCCAGCAGCCCGACAGGGGGCAACCAAGAGACCCAGTACTTC.

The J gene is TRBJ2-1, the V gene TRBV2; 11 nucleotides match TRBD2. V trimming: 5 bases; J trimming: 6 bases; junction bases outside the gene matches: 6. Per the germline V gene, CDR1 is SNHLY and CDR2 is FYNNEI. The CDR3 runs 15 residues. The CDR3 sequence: CASSYTSGSFNEQFF. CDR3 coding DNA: TGTGCCAGCAGTTACACTAGCGGGAGTTTCAATGAGCAGTTCTTC.

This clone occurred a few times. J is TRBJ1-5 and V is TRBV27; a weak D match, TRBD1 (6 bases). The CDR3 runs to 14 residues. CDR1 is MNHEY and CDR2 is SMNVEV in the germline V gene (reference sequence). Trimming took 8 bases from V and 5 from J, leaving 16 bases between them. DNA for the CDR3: TGTGCCAGCCGTCGGGACATGGGGGATCAGCCCCAGCATTTT. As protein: CASRRDMGDQPQHF.

Here the CDR3 DNA reads TGTGCCAGCAGTCCTAGGGACATCCGCGGGAACACCATATATTTT. As protein: CASSPRDIRGNTIYF. The V and J genes are TRBV9 and TRBJ1-3; D possibly corresponds to TRBD1 (6 bases). The CDR3 consists of 15 residues. V dropped 5 bases and J dropped 7 bases, with 19 bases sitting between them. CDR1 is SGDLS and CDR2 is YYNGEE in the germline V gene.

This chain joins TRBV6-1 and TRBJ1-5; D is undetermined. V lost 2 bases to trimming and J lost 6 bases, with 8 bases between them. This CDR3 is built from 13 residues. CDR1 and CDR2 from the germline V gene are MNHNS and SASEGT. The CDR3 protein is CASSEQMSQPQHF. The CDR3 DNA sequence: TGTGCCAGCAGTGAACAAATGAGTCAGCCCCAGCATTTT.

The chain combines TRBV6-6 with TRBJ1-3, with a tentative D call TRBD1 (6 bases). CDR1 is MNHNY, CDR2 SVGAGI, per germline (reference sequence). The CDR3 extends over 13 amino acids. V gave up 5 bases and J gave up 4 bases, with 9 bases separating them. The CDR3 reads CASSTDRGNTIYF. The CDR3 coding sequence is TGTGCCAGCAGTACCGACAGGGGAAACACCATATATTTT.

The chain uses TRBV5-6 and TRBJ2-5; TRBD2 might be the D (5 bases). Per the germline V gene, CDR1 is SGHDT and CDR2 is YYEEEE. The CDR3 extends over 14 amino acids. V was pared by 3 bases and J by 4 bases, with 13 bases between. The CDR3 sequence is CASSSGLTIETQYF. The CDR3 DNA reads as TGTGCCAGCAGCTCAGGACTGACGATAGAGACCCAGTACTTC.

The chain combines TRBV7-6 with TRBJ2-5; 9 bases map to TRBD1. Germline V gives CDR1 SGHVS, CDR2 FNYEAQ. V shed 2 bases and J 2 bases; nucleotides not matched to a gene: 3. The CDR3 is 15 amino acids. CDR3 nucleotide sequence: TGTGCCAGCAGCTTAAACAGGGGGCAGCAAGAGACCCAGTACTTC. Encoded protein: CASSLNRGQQETQYF.